The rows below give T cell receptor beta chains drawn from one sample of a study of blood T cell repertoires in COVID-19. The table came from immunoSEQ multiplex PCR; TCRdb's copy has only in-frame clones and leaves some out. The data hold 300,000 or so clones, with over 85% observed a single time. The source material was PBMCs or T cells enriched from blood (not recorded which). Receptors were obtained from a man between 60 and 75 years old who had recovered from COVID-19. Both conserved end residues are part of each CDR3. Each record gives: D gene, V gene, clone size, J gene, CDR3 protein, CDR3 DNA. D genes are given only for firm matches. Clone sizes are given selectively: once, few, many, or a class where the clone is expanded.

d_call: TRBD1; v_call: TRBV6-5; clone_size: .; j_call: TRBJ1-2; cdr3_aa: CATSDRNHGYTF; cdr3_nt: TGTGCCACCTCGGACAGGAACCATGGCTACACCTTC
d_call: .; v_call: TRBV6-5; clone_size: .; j_call: TRBJ2-2; cdr3_aa: CASRNANTGELFF; cdr3_nt: TGTGCCTCGAGGAACGCGAACACCGGGGAGCTGTTTTTT
d_call: TRBD2; v_call: TRBV5-8; clone_size: .; j_call: TRBJ2-1; cdr3_aa: CASSTGTSGYNEQFF; cdr3_nt: TGTGCCAGCAGCACCGGGACTAGCGGGTACAATGAGCAGTTCTTC
d_call: .; v_call: TRBV3-1/TRBV3-2; clone_size: .; j_call: TRBJ1-4; cdr3_aa: CASSQAMGTNEKLFF; cdr3_nt: TGTGCCAGCAGCCAAGCGATGGGCACTAATGAAAAACTGTTTTTT
d_call: TRBD2; v_call: TRBV7-3; clone_size: .; j_call: TRBJ2-1; cdr3_aa: CASSLTQVREGAEQFF; cdr3_nt: TGTGCCAGCAGCCTAACTCAAGTGCGGGAGGGGGCTGAGCAGTTCTTC
d_call: TRBD1; v_call: TRBV28; clone_size: .; j_call: TRBJ1-2; cdr3_aa: CATRLQKSGGQAKINYGYTF; cdr3_nt: TGTGCCACCCGCCTACAAAAATCGGGGGGACAGGCAAAAATAAACTATGGCTACACCTTC
d_call: .; v_call: TRBV15; clone_size: once; j_call: TRBJ1-3; cdr3_aa: CATSRDQLTAGNTIYF; cdr3_nt: TGTGCCACCAGCAGAGATCAGTTGACAGCTGGAAACACCATATATTTT
d_call: TRBD1; v_call: TRBV5-8; clone_size: .; j_call: TRBJ1-5; cdr3_aa: CASSPPTGTDSNQPQHF; cdr3_nt: TGTGCCAGCAGCCCCCCGACAGGGACAGATAGCAATCAGCCCCAGCATTTT
d_call: TRBD1; v_call: TRBV3-1/TRBV3-2; clone_size: .; j_call: TRBJ1-2; cdr3_aa: CASSATLGTAYGYTF; cdr3_nt: TGTGCCAGCAGCGCCACCCTCGGGACAGCCTATGGCTACACCTTC
d_call: .; v_call: TRBV4-3; clone_size: .; j_call: TRBJ1-5; cdr3_aa: CASSQDPPPSNQPQHF; cdr3_nt: TGCGCCAGCAGCCAAGATCCCCCTCCTAGCAATCAGCCCCAGCATTTT
d_call: TRBD2; v_call: TRBV12-3/TRBV12-4; clone_size: .; j_call: TRBJ2-7; cdr3_aa: CASKLAGSGEQYF; cdr3_nt: TGTGCCAGCAAGCTAGCGGGGAGTGGCGAGCAGTACTTC
d_call: .; v_call: TRBV19; clone_size: .; j_call: TRBJ2-5; cdr3_aa: CASSIGRGGETQYF; cdr3_nt: TGTGCCAGTAGTATCGGCAGGGGTGGCGAGACCCAGTACTTC
d_call: .; v_call: TRBV5-1; clone_size: once; j_call: TRBJ2-2; cdr3_aa: CASSLARGGSTGELFF; cdr3_nt: TGCGCCAGCAGCTTGGCCAGGGGCGGGAGTACCGGGGAGCTGTTTTTT
d_call: .; v_call: TRBV29-1; clone_size: .; j_call: TRBJ2-1; cdr3_aa: CSVEISENYNEQFF; cdr3_nt: TGCAGCGTTGAAATTAGCGAAAACTACAATGAGCAGTTCTTC